This TCR beta chain originates from a study of circulating CD8 cells and anti-PD-1 response in melanoma. Four subsets defined by PD-1 and/or TIGIT were sorted from live CD3+CD8+TCRalphabeta+ cells. Each library started from 15 ng of total RNA using the QIAseq Immune Repertoire TCR panel. TCRdb re-derived calls from the reads in MiXCR, one entry per CDR3 protein. The table lists about 510 distinct CDR3 sequences, around 5.7% of them singletons. Study-wide results and limits: Diversity ranked highest in DNEG and lowest in TIGIT subsets. At M1, fewer than 8% of TRB clonotypes appeared in multiple subsets. A small cohort with few responders supplied the baseline and M1 comparisons. Expanded sorted subsets were checked for tumor reactivity using peptides.

The J segment lost 0 bases and the V segment lost 6 bases, leaving 3 bases of the junction unmatched. The CDR3 extends over 15 amino acids. CDR1 is LNHDA, CDR2 SQIVND, per germline (reference sequence). Of note for this clonotype: What it binds is not known.

The V and J genes are TRBV19 and TRBJ2-7; 12 nucleotides align to TRBD1. This TCR was recovered from a human donor with melanoma. The sample here was CD8+ T cells from PBMCs, taken at baseline or after one month of anti-PD-1 therapy (not recorded which). The CDR3 is CASSGGQGASYEQYF. Written as DNA, the CDR3 is TGTGCCAGTAGCGGGGGACAGGGGGCCTCCTACGAGCAGTACTTC.